Listed here are 14 T cell receptor beta chains from one sample, sequenced in a study of CD8 T cells in ankylosing spondylitis. TCRdb recomputed calls from the 5' RACE reads with MiXCR, one row per CDR3 protein. The profile shows under 250,000 distinct CDR3 sequences, roughly a tenth of them singletons. The sequencing sample was made of blood, either unsorted or a sorted T cell fraction (not recorded which). The receptors here all came from a male donor with ankylosing spondylitis or in good health (not recorded which).

This clonotype was seen ten or more times. The chain has TRBV10-3 and TRBJ2-5, with 7 bases fitting TRBD1. The J segment lost 3 bases and the V segment lost 4 bases, leaving 2 bases of the junction unmatched. The CDR3 has 13 residues. Germline CDR1 is ENHRY and CDR2 is SYGVKD. This CDR3 is CAISGGQKETQYF. CDR3 sequence (DNA): TGTGCCATCAGTGGGGGACAGAAAGAGACCCAGTACTTC.

This chain connects TRBV10-3 to TRBJ2-7; D may be TRBD2 (7 bases). There are 15 residues in the CDR3. Trimming cost V 4 bases and J 2 bases, with 15 bases left between them. The germline gives CDR1 ENHRY, CDR2 SYGVKD. The CDR3 DNA sequence: TGTGCCATCAGTGCCTCCTCGGGGGGCACCTACGAGCAGTACTTC. This codes for CAISASSGGTYEQYF.

In its sample, this clonotype was seen many times. J is TRBJ1-6 and V is TRBV7-9; D ambiguous. V was trimmed by 6 bases and J by 9 bases, leaving 12 bases between them. The germline CDR1 and CDR2 sequences are SEHNR and FQNEAQ (reference sequence). This CDR3 is 13 amino acids long. CDR3 bases: TGTGCCAGCAGTCCCGTCACGGTTTCACCCCTCCACTTT. Translation: CASSPVTVSPLHF.

The rearrangement uses TRBV12-3 or TRBV12-4 and TRBJ2-3; 12 nucleotides agree with TRBD2. This CDR3 contains 15 residues. The J segment lost 4 bases and the V segment lost 6 bases, leaving 5 bases of the junction unmatched. The CDR3 sequence: CASRRLAGASDTQYF. Written as DNA, the CDR3 is TGTGCCAGCAGGAGACTAGCGGGGGCCTCAGATACGCAGTATTTT.

The chain combines TRBV10-2 with TRBJ1-2; perhaps TRBD1 as D (5 bases). Between the trimmed V and J ends, which lost 0 bases and 7 bases, there was a span of 15 bases. The germline V gene has CDR1 WSHSY and CDR2 SAAADI. CDR3 length equals 15 residues. CDR3 loop: CASSESGREVGGYTF. In nucleotides, the CDR3 is TGCGCCAGCAGTGAGTCAGGCAGGGAAGTTGGTGGCTACACCTTC.

This clonotype was seen repeatedly, ten times or more. The chain couples TRBV30 to TRBJ1-1; tentatively, D is TRBD1 (6 bases). The CDR3 is 16 residues long. Germline-derived CDR1 and CDR2 are GTSNPN and SVGIG (reference sequence). With 1 base removed from V and 1 base from J, the gap between germline ends came to 16 bases. The CDR3 region is CAWSGGTGSSNTEAFF. The CDR3 DNA is TGTGCCTGGAGTGGCGGTACAGGGTCCTCGAACACTGAAGCTTTCTTT.

V usage is TRBV10-2 and J usage is TRBJ2-7; no firm D call. Germline V gene sequence: CDR1 WSHSY, CDR2 SAAADI. The CDR3 is 12 residues long. V was pared by 2 bases and J by 5 bases, with 7 bases between. As DNA, the CDR3 is TGCGCCAGCAGTGAGGCGCGGAACGAGCAGTACTTC. This codes for CASSEARNEQYF.

This clonotype was seen at least ten times. V usage is TRBV5-1 and J usage is TRBJ1-6; 7 nucleotides align to TRBD1. Germline values: CDR1 SGHRS, CDR2 YFSETQ. V lost 4 bases and J lost 7; bases outside the gene matches: 17. This CDR3 is 18 amino acids long. CDR3 bases: TGCGCCAGCAGCGCTGATGATCAGGGGGGCGACATAAATTCACCCCTCCACTTT. Translating gives CASSADDQGGDINSPLHF. The full variable domain, with the rest looked up from reference TRBV5-1 and TRBJ1-6, is KAGVTQTPRYLIKTRGQQVTLSCSPISGHRSVSWYQQTPGQGLQFLFEYFSETQRNKGNFPGRFSGRQFSNSRSEMNVSTLELGDSALYLCASSADDQGGDINSPLHFGNGTRLTVT.

The CDR3 is CASRDYYEQYF. The CDR3 DNA follows: TGTGCCAGCAGGGATTATTACGAGCAGTACTTC. The J gene is TRBJ2-7, the V gene TRBV11-2, with D unclear. V lost 6 bases, J lost 4 bases, and 7 bases lay in between. The CDR3 has 11 residues. The germline V gene encodes CDR1 SGHAT and CDR2 FQNNGV.

The genes are TRBV3-1 and TRBJ1-1; 7 bases agree with TRBD1. Germline-derived CDR1 and CDR2 are LGHDT and YNNKEL (reference sequence). Germline trimming cut 4 bases from V and 1 base from J; bases unmatched to any gene: 6. CDR3 length: 15 amino acids. DNA of the CDR3: TGTGCCAGCAGCCGCAGGACAGGAACGAACACTGAAGCTTTCTTT. Its translation is CASSRRTGTNTEAFF. The complete variable domain, with remaining parts taken from reference TRBV3-1 and TRBJ1-1, reads DTAVSQTPKYLVTQMGNDKSIKCEQNLGHDTMYWYKQDSKKFLKIMFSYNNKELIINETVPNRFSPKSPDKAHLNLHINSLELGDSAVYFCASSRRTGTNTEAFFGQGTRLTVV.

The rearrangement uses TRBV4-1 and TRBJ2-1; D is perhaps TRBD2 (6 bases). V dropped 3 bases and J dropped 6 bases, with 9 bases sitting between them. The CDR3 extends over 13 amino acids. Germline lookup yields CDR1 MGHRA and CDR2 YSYEKL. In DNA form, the CDR3 reads TGCGCCAGCAGCCACGGAGCGGGCAATGAGCAGTTCTTC. Translating gives CASSHGAGNEQFF.

This clonotype was counted ten times or more. The chain recombines TRBV4-1 with TRBJ1-3; D unresolved. The V gene's germline CDR1 is MGHRA and CDR2 YSYEKL. V was clipped by 0 bases and J by 2 bases, with 8 bases between them. The CDR3 has 15 amino acids. CDR3 amino acids: CASSQDPGTGNTIYF. In DNA form, the CDR3 reads TGCGCCAGCAGCCAAGATCCGGGGACTGGAAACACCATATATTTT.

The sample holds a few counts of this clonotype. The chain combines TRBV29-1 with TRBJ2-1; the D gene is possibly TRBD1 (6 bases). Germline lookup yields CDR1 SQVTM and CDR2 ANQGSEA. The CDR3 length is 11 residues. Trimming left V 6 bases short and J 7 bases short, with 10 bases between. This CDR3 reads CSVLQGNEQFF. The DNA for the CDR3 is TGCAGCGTGTTACAGGGTAATGAGCAGTTCTTC.

This clonotype was counted ten times or more. The CDR3: CASSRQWNSYEQYF. The CDR3 DNA reads as TGTGCCAGCAGTAGACAGTGGAACTCCTACGAGCAGTACTTC. The V call is TRBV27, the J call TRBJ2-7, with D perhaps matching TRBD1 (5 bases). Germline CDR1 is MNHEY and CDR2 is SMNVEV (reference sequence). This CDR3 contains 14 residues. The V gene lost 5 bases and the J gene lost 0 bases, with 11 bases spanning the gap.